The 26 T cell receptor beta chains in this list originate from one sample, sequenced in a study of blood T cell repertoires in COVID-19. Some clones are missing from TCRdb's copy, which holds only in-frame ones; the method was immunoSEQ multiplex PCR. There are 150,000 to 200,000 clones in the sample; approximately 83% occur only once, and about 1.5% lies in the top ten. Sequences were obtained from peripheral blood. The receptors here all came from a human donor in a cohort sampled during active COVID-19.

The chain links TRBV29-1 to TRBJ2-6; 7 bases map to TRBD1. Germline assignment: CDR1 SQVTM and CDR2 ANQGSEA. The CDR3 has 15 amino acids. V shed 3 bases, J shed 0 bases, and the junction held 2 bases outside the gene matches. In nucleotides, the CDR3 is TGCAGCGTTGAGGGACAGCTCTCTGGGGCCAACGTCCTGACTTTC. It is translated as CSVEGQLSGANVLTF.

This chain uses TRBV7-9 with TRBJ1-1; 7 bases fit TRBD1. The V gene's germline CDR1 is SEHNR and CDR2 FQNEAQ (reference sequence). V lost 5 bases and J lost 1; bases outside the gene matches: 7. The CDR3 runs 15 residues. The CDR3 coding sequence is TGTGCCAGCAGCGGGCAGGGGGATCGGAACACTGAAGCTTTCTTT. It is translated as CASSGQGDRNTEAFF.

The CDR3 nucleotides read TGTGCCAGCAGCCGCGGAGTCCGCACAGATACGCAGTATTTT. This codes for CASSRGVRTDTQYF. The V gene is TRBV6-2 or TRBV6-3, the J gene TRBJ2-3; no clear D gene. The CDR3 sequence is 14 residues long. Between the trimmed V and J ends, which lost 6 bases and 1 base, there was a span of 11 bases. CDR1 and CDR2 (germline): MNHEY, SVGEGT.

This chain links TRBV28 with TRBJ2-7, with 10 nucleotides matching TRBD1. V was clipped by 7 bases and J by 6 bases; unmatched bases: 9. The V gene's germline CDR1 is MDHEN and CDR2 SYDVKM. This CDR3 is built from 14 residues. The CDR3 nucleotides read TGTGCCAGCAAGGGACAGGGGATGGCCCGCGAGCAGTACTTC. This translates into CASKGQGMAREQYF. Drawing the rest from reference TRBV28 and TRBJ2-7, the complete variable domain is DVKVTQSSRYLVKRTGEKVFLECVQDMDHENMFWYRQDPGLGLRLIYFSYDVKMKEKGDIPEGYSVSREKKERFSLILESASTNQTSMYLCASKGQGMAREQYFGPGTRLTVT.

This sequence joins TRBV10-2 and TRBJ1-5, with 7 bases fitting TRBD1. Germline CDR1 is WSHSY and CDR2 is SAAADI. There are 13 residues in the CDR3. V dropped 6 bases and J dropped 7; count of bases not matched to a gene: 6. CDR3 in amino acids: CASSQQGRQPQHF. The CDR3 coding sequence is TGCGCCAGCAGCCAACAGGGGCGGCAGCCCCAGCATTTT.

This chain connects TRBV7-3 to TRBJ2-1; TRBD1 agrees at 7 bases. This CDR3 is 16 amino acids long. V lost 0 bases and J lost 6; bases outside the gene matches: 8. Germline-derived CDR1 and CDR2 are SGHTA and FQGTGA. The CDR3 nucleotides read TGTGCCAGCAGCTTAACCCCGACAGGGTTGAGCAATGAGCAGTTCTTC. Amino acids: CASSLTPTGLSNEQFF.

This clone appeared once. The J gene is TRBJ2-7, the V gene TRBV10-1, with D hard to call. Germline-derived CDR1 and CDR2 are WNHNN and SYGVQD (reference sequence). This CDR3 region has 14 residues. V was shortened by 7 bases and J by 0 bases, with 13 bases between the two germline ends. The CDR3: CASTTVSSSYEQYF. DNA of the CDR3: TGCGCCAGCACTACAGTATCCTCCTCCTACGAGCAGTACTTC.

The chain has TRBV27 and TRBJ2-7, with 11 bases lining up with TRBD1. Germline CDR1 and CDR2: MNHEY and SMNVEV (reference sequence). CDR3 length: 14 amino acids. V lost 5 bases to trimming and J lost 4 bases; unmatched junction nucleotides: 4. CDR3 coding DNA: TGTGCCAGCAGTAAAGGGACAGGGGGGTACGAGCAGTACTTC. This gives the protein CASSKGTGGYEQYF.

This sequence joins TRBV28 and TRBJ1-3; D uncertain. CDR3 length: 14 amino acids. Germline CDR1 and CDR2: MDHEN and SYDVKM. Deletions cut 2 bases from V and 6 bases from J, with 11 bases between. As DNA, the CDR3 is TGTGCCAGCAGTTTAACTCCAGGCGTAAACACCATATATTTT. It specifies CASSLTPGVNTIYF.

This clone was detected once. The V gene is TRBV7-9, the J gene TRBJ2-7; 7 bases are a match to TRBD1. The CDR3 is 15 amino acids. Trimming at V came to 1 base and at J to 3 bases, leaving 6 bases not matched to a gene. Germline assignment: CDR1 SEHNR and CDR2 FQNEAQ (reference sequence). The CDR3 DNA sequence: TGTGCCAGCAGCTTAGGTCGGGACAGTGGCTACGAGCAGTACTTC. This gives the protein CASSLGRDSGYEQYF.

This chain links TRBV21-1 with TRBJ2-7; TRBD1 was called by the table and not checked on the DNA. TRBV21-1 is a pseudogene. The CDR3 spans 16 residues. The DNA for the CDR3 is TGTGCCAGCAGCAAGGACGGCAGGGTTAGGTCCTACGAGCAGTACTTC. It is translated as CASSKDGRVRSYEQYF.

The rearrangement uses TRBV5-1 and TRBJ1-3, with a tentative D call TRBD1 (6 bases). The CDR3 covers 20 residues. The V and J ends lost 2 bases and 1 base respectively, with 25 bases between them. The germline V gene encodes CDR1 SGHRS and CDR2 YFSETQ. CDR3: CASSFDPMGHRAGSGNTIYF. CDR3 sequence (DNA): TGCGCCAGCAGCTTTGATCCCATGGGACACAGGGCGGGTTCTGGAAACACCATATATTTT.

The CDR3 spells CASRALGSGTQETQYF. CDR3 DNA sequence: TGCGCCAGCAGGGCTCTGGGTAGCGGGACCCAAGAGACCCAGTACTTC. V usage is TRBV4-1 and J usage is TRBJ2-5; TRBD2 aligns across 8 bases. CDR1 MGHRA and CDR2 YSYEKL come from the germline V gene. J was trimmed by 1 base and V by 6 bases; bases with no gene match: 10. This CDR3 has 16 residues.

V is TRBV4-1 and J is TRBJ1-4; TRBD1 aligns across 8 bases. The germline CDR1 and CDR2 sequences are MGHRA and YSYEKL. V lost 6 bases to trimming and J lost 4 bases; unmatched junction nucleotides: 7. This CDR3 has 15 amino acids. The CDR3 nucleotides are TGCGCCAGCAGTCGCCGGGACAGGAGTAATGAAAAACTGTTTTTT. Protein sequence: CASSRRDRSNEKLFF.

The chain carries TRBV27 and TRBJ1-2; D is undetermined. The CDR3 length is 11 residues. Between the trimmed V and J ends, which lost 7 bases and 7 bases, there was a span of 10 bases. CDR1 MNHEY and CDR2 SMNVEV come from the germline V gene (reference sequence). As DNA, the CDR3 is TGTGCCAGCACCTCGGGAGGTGGCTACACCTTC. It encodes CASTSGGGYTF.

CDR3: CASSLPGRGQPQHF. CDR3 DNA: TGTGCCAGCAGTTTGCCAGGGAGGGGGCAGCCCCAGCATTTT. The chain couples TRBV28 to TRBJ1-5, with a tentative D call TRBD1 (6 bases). V dropped 3 bases and J dropped 7 bases, with 13 bases sitting between them. The germline V gene encodes CDR1 MDHEN and CDR2 SYDVKM. The CDR3 is 14 amino acids.

This clone occurred a few times. The gene calls are TRBV2 and TRBJ2-2; 7 bases map to TRBD2. Germline assignment: CDR1 SNHLY and CDR2 FYNNEI. The CDR3 loop spans 15 amino acids. Unmatched junction bases numbered 8, after V lost 5 bases and J lost 5 bases. CDR3 residues: CASSQRGGTTGELFF. Written as DNA, the CDR3 is TGTGCCAGCAGTCAGCGCGGGGGAACGACCGGGGAGCTGTTTTTT.

About this clone itself: An end of the junction differs from the germline gene, which may be a read error. The J gene is TRBJ1-2, the V gene TRBV5-6; D perhaps matches TRBD1 (6 bases). The CDR3 loop spans 13 amino acids. In germline, CDR1 is SGHDT, CDR2 YYEEEE. In DNA, the CDR3 is TGTGCCCGCAGCTTGGGGGGGGGCCGTGGCTACACCTTC. This translates into CARSLGGGRGYTF.

The rearrangement links TRBV5-6 to TRBJ2-5, with D maybe TRBD1 (6 bases). The germline gives CDR1 SGHDT, CDR2 YYEEEE. The ends were cut back, 4 bases at V and 4 bases at J, with 11 bases in the middle. This CDR3 region has 13 residues. CDR3: CASSRTGSETQYF. CDR3 nucleotides: TGTGCCAGCAGCCGCACAGGGTCAGAGACCCAGTACTTC.

CDR3 residues: CASSLGLAGGANEQYF. The CDR3 DNA reads TGTGCCAGCTCTCTCGGACTAGCGGGGGGTGCCAACGAGCAGTACTTC. The V gene is TRBV18, the J gene TRBJ2-7, with TRBD2 identical over 14 bases. The CDR3 contains 16 residues. Per the germline V gene, CDR1 is KGHSH and CDR2 is LQKENI. Trimming removed 6 bases from V and 5 bases from J; junction bases left unmatched: 9.

The gene calls are TRBV5-1 and TRBJ2-7, with TRBD2 matching 7 bases. The V segment lost 3 bases and the J segment 5 bases; nucleotides outside the gene matches: 5. This CDR3 spans 13 amino acids. The V gene's germline CDR1 is SGHRS and CDR2 YFSETQ. The CDR3 reads CASSWDYGNEQYF. CDR3 bases: TGCGCCAGCAGCTGGGACTATGGGAACGAGCAGTACTTC.

The chain combines TRBV5-1 with TRBJ1-2, with D hard to call. The CDR3 extends over 14 amino acids. Trimming took off 0 bases at V and 4 bases at J, with 10 bases between the two ends. Germline V gives CDR1 SGHRS, CDR2 YFSETQ. CDR3 in DNA: TGCGCCAGCAGCTTGGACGACAAGCCCTATGGCTACACCTTC. Translated, it gives CASSLDDKPYGYTF.

This chain uses TRBV27 with TRBJ1-6; D remains unclear. CDR1 MNHEY and CDR2 SMNVEV come from the germline V gene (reference sequence). The CDR3 runs 15 residues. V lost 2 bases, J lost 0 bases, and 5 bases lay in between. The CDR3 loop is CASSLGSSYNSPLHF. Here the CDR3 DNA reads TGTGCCAGCAGTTTAGGGAGCTCCTATAATTCACCCCTCCACTTT.

V and J are TRBV7-2 and TRBJ2-7; the D is unclear. Germline CDR1 SGHTA, CDR2 FQGNSA. There are 14 residues in the CDR3. Trimming stripped 3 bases from V and 6 bases from J, with 15 bases between. The CDR3 loop is CASSFEIPSIEQYF. CDR3 bases: TGTGCCAGCAGCTTTGAGATACCGAGTATCGAGCAGTACTTC. Complete variable domain (other parts from reference TRBV7-2 and TRBJ2-7): GAGVSQSPSNKVTEKGKDVELRCDPISGHTALYWYRQSLGQGLEFLIYFQGNSAPDKSGLPSDRFSAERTGGSVSTLTIQRTQQEDSAVYLCASSFEIPSIEQYFGPGTRLTVT.

As for this clone: One junction end disagrees with the germline gene, perhaps due to a read error. This chain uses TRBV3-1 (or the pseudogene TRBV3-2) with TRBJ2-7; 12 positions agree with TRBD2. CDR3 length: 13 residues. Germline CDR1 LGHDT, CDR2 YNNKEL (reference sequence). CDR3 sequence: CASSQVLAGGTSF. CDR3 DNA sequence: TGTGCCAGCAGCCAAGTTCTAGCGGGGGGGACGAGCTTC.

The chain combines TRBV10-3 with TRBJ2-2, with D possibly TRBD2 on 5 matching bases. The CDR3 is 14 residues long. Germline CDR1 is ENHRY and CDR2 is SYGVKD. V shed 6 bases and J shed 3 bases, with 11 bases lying between them. CDR3 loop: CAISQAGDTGELFF. DNA for the CDR3: TGTGCCATCAGCCAGGCCGGGGACACCGGGGAGCTGTTTTTT.